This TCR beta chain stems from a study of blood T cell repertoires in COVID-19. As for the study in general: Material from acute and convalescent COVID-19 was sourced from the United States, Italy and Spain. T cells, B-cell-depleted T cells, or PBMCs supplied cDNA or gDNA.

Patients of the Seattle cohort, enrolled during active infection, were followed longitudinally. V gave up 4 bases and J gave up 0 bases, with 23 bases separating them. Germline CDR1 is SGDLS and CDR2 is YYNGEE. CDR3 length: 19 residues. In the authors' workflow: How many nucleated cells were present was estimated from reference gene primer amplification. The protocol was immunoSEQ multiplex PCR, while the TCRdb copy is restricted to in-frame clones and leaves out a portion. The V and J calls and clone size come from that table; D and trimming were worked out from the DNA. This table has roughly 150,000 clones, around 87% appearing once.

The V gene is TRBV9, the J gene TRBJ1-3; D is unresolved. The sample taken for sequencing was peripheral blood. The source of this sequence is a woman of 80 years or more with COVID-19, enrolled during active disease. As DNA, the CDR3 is TGTGCCAGCAGCTCCTCCTTGAGGGCCTCCCTCCTCTCTGGAAACACCATATATTTT. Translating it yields CASSSSLRASLLSGNTIYF.